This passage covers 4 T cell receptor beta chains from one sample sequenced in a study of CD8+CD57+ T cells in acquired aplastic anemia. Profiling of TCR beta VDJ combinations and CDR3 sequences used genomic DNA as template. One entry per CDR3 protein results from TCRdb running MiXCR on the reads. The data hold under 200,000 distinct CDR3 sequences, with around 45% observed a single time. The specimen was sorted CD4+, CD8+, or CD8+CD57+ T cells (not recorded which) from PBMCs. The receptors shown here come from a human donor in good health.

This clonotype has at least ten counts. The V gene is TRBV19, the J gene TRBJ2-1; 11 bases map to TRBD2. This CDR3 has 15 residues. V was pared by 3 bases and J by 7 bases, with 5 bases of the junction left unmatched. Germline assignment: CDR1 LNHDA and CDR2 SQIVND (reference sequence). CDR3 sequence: CASSMLLAGENEQFF. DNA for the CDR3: TGTGCCAGTAGTATGTTACTAGCGGGGGAAAATGAGCAGTTCTTC.

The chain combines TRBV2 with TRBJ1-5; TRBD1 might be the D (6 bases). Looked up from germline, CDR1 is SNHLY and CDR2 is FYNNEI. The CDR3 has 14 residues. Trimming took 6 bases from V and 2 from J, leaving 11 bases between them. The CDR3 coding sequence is TGTGCCAGCAGCTCGGAGGGGGGCAATCAGCCCCAGCATTTT. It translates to CASSSEGGNQPQHF.

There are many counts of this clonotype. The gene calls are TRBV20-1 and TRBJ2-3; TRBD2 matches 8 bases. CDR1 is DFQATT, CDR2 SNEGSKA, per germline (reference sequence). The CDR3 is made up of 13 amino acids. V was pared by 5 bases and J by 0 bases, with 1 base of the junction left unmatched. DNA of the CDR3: TGCAGTGCTGCGGGAGGTAGCACAGATACGCAGTATTTT. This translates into CSAAGGSTDTQYF.

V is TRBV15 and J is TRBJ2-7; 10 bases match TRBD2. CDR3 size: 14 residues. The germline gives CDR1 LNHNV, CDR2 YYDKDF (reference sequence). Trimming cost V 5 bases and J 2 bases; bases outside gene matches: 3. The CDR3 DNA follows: TGTGCCACCAGCTTCAGCGGGGGGGCCTACGAGCAGTACTTC. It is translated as CATSFSGGAYEQYF.